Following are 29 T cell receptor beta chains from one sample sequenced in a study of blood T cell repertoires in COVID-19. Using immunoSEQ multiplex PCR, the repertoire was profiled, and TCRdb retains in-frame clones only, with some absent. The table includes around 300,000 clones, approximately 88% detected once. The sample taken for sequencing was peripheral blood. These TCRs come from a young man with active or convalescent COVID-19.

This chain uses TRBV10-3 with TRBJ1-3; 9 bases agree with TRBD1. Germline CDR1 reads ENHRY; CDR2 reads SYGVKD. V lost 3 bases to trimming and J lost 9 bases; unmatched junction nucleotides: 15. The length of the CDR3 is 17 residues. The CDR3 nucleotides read TGTGCCATCAGTGAAAGGGGACAGGGACCGCGAGTGGGCACCATATATTTT. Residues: CAISERGQGPRVGTIYF.

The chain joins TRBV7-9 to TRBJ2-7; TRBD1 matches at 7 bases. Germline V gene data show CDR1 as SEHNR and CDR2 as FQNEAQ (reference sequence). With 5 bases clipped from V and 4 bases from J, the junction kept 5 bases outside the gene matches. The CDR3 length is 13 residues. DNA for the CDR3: TGTGCCAGCAGCATGGGACAGCCTTACGAGCAGTACTTC. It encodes CASSMGQPYEQYF.

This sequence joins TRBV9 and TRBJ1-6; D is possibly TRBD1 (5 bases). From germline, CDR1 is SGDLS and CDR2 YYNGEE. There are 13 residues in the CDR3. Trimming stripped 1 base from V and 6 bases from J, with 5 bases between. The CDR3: CASSVRGNSPLHF. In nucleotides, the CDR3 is TGTGCCAGCAGCGTAAGGGGTAATTCACCCCTCCACTTT.

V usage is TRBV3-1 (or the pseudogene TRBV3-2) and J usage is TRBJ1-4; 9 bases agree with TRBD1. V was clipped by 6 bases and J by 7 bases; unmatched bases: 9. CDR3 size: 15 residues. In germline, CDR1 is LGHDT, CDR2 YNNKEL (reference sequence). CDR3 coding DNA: TGTGCCAGCAGTGTCGGGACAGGGAAAGGTGAAAAACTGTTTTTT. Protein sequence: CASSVGTGKGEKLFF.

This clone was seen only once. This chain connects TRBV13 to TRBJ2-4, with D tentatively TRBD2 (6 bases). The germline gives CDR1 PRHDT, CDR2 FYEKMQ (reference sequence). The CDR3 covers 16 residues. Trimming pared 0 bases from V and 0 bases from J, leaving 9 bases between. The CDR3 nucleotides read TGTGCCAGCAGCTTAGGCCGGGGGTTAGCCAAAAACATTCAGTACTTC. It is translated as CASSLGRGLAKNIQYF.

The DNA of the CDR3 is TGTGCCAGCAGCTTGGAACAGGCTGGTGGCTACACCTTC. It yields the protein CASSLEQAGGYTF. The chain joins TRBV5-4 to TRBJ1-2; TRBD1 might be the D (5 bases). The CDR3 totals 13 residues. The V end lost 0 bases, the J end lost 7 bases, and 10 bases lay between the germline ends. CDR1 and CDR2 (germline): SGHNT, YYREEE (reference sequence).

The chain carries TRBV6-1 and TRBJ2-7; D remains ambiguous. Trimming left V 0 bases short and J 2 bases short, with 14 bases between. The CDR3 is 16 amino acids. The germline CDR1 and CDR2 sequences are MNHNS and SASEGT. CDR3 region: CASSEASRNAPYEQYF. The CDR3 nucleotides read TGTGCCAGCAGTGAAGCGTCCAGGAACGCCCCCTACGAGCAGTACTTC.

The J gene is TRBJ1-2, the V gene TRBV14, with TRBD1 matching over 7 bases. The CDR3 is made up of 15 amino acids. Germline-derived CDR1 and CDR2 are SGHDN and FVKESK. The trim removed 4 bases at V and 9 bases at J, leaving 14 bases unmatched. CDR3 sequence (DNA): TGTGCCAGCAGCCCCTTTATTAGGGACAGCCAGAGCTACACCTTC. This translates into CASSPFIRDSQSYTF.

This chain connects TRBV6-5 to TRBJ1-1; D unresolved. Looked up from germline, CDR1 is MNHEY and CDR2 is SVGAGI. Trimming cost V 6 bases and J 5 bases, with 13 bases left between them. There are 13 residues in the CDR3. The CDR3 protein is CASSLALRTEAFF. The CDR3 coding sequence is TGTGCCAGCAGCTTAGCGCTTAGGACTGAAGCTTTCTTT.

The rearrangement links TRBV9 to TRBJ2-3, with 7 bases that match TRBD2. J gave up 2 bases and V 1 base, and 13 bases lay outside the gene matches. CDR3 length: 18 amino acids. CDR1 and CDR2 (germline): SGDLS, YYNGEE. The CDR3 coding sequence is TGTGCCAGCAGCGTACTAGCGGACCTACGGTACATCACAGATACGCAGTATTTT. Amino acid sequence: CASSVLADLRYITDTQYF.

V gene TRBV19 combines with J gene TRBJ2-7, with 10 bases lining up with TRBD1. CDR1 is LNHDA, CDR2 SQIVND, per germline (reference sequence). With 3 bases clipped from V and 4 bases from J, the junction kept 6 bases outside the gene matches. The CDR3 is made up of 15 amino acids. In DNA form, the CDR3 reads TGTGCCAGTAGTATGGGGACAGGGGCAAATTACGAGCAGTACTTC. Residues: CASSMGTGANYEQYF.

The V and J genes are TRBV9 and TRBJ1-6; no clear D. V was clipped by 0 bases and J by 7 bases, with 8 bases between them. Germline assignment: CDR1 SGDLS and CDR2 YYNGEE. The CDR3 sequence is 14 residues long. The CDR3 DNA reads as TGTGCCAGCAGCGTAGGACGGGTAAATTCACCCCTCCACTTT. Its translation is CASSVGRVNSPLHF. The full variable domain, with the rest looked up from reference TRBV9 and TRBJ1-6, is DSGVTQTPKHLITATGQRVTLRCSPRSGDLSVYWYQQSLDQGLQFLIQYYNGEERAKGNILERFSAQQFPDLHSELNLSSLELGDSALYFCASSVGRVNSPLHFGNGTRLTVT.

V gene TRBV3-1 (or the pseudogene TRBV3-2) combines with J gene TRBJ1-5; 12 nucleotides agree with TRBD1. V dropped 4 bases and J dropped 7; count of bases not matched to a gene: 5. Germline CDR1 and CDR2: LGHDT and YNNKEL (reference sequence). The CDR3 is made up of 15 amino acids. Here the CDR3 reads CASSLGTGGQQPQHF. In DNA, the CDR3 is TGTGCCAGCAGCCTCGGGACAGGGGGCCAACAGCCCCAGCATTTT.

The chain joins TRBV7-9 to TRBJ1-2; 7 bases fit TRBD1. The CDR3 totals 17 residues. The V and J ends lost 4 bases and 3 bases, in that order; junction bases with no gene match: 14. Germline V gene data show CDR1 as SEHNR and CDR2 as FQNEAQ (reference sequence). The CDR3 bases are TGTGCCAGCAGCTCCCCTCCCACCCGGGGGACAGACTATGGCTACACCTTC. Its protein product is CASSSPPTRGTDYGYTF.

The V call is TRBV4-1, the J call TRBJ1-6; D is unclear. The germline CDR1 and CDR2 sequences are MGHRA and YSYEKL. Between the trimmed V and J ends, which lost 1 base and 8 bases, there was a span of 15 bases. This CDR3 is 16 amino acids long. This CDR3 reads CASSQGKGLRDSPLHF. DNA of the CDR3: TGCGCCAGCAGCCAAGGAAAAGGATTGCGGGATTCACCCCTCCACTTT.

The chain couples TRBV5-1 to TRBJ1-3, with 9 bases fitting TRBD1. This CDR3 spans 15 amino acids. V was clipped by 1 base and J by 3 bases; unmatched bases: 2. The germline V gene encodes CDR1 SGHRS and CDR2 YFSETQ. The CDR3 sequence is CASSLTGGGGNTIYF. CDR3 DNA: TGCGCCAGCAGCTTGACAGGGGGCGGTGGAAACACCATATATTTT.

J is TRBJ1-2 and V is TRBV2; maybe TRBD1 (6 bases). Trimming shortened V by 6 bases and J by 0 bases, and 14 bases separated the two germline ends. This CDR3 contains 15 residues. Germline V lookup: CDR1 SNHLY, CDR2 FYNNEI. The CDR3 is CASRELQGSNYGYTF. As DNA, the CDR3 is TGTGCCAGCAGGGAACTACAGGGATCTAACTATGGCTACACCTTC.

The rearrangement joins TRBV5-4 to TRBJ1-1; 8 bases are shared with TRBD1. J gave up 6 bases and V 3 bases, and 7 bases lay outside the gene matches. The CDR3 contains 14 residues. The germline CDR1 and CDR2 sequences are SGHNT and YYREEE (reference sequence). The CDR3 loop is CASSSPQGASEAFF. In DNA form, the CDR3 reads TGTGCCAGCAGCTCTCCCCAGGGGGCTTCTGAAGCTTTCTTT.

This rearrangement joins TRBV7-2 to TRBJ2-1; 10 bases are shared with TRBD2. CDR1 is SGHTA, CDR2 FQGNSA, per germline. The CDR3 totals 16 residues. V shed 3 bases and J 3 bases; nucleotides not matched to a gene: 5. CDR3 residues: CASSFQIAGGYNEQFF. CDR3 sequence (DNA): TGTGCCAGCAGCTTCCAAATAGCGGGGGGCTACAATGAGCAGTTCTTC. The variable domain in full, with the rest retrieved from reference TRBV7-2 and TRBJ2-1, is GAGVSQSPSNKVTEKGKDVELRCDPISGHTALYWYRQSLGQGLEFLIYFQGNSAPDKSGLPSDRFSAERTGGSVSTLTIQRTQQEDSAVYLCASSFQIAGGYNEQFFGPGTRLTVL.

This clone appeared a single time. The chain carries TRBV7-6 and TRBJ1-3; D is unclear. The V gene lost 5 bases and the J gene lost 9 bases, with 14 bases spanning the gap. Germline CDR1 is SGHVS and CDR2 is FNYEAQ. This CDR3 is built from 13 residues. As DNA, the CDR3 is TGTGCCAGCAGCCCCGGACTAGAGGGCACCATATATTTT. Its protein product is CASSPGLEGTIYF.

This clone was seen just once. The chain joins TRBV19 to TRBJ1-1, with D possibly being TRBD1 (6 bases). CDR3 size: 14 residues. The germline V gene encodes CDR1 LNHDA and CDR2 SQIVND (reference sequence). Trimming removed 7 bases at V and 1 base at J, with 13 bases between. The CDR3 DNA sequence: TGTGCCAGTACCACGACAGGACAGAACACTGAAGCTTTCTTT. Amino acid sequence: CASTTTGQNTEAFF.

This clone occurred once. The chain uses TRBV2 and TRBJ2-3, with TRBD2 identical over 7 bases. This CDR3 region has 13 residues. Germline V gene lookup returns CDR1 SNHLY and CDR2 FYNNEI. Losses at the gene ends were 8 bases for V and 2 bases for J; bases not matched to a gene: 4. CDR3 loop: CASEAGITDTQYF. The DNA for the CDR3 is TGTGCCAGCGAAGCGGGGATCACAGATACGCAGTATTTT. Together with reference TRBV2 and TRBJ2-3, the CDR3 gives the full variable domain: EPEVTQTPSHQVTQMGQEVILRCVPISNHLYFYWYRQILGQKVEFLVSFYNNEISEKSEIFDDQFSVERPDGSNFTLKIRSTKLEDSAMYFCASEAGITDTQYFGPGTRLTVL.

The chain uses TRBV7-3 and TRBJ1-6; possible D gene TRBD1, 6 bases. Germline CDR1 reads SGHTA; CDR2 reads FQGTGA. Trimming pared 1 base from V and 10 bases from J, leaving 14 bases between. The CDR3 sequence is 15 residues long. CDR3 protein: CASSLNPGVSSPLHF. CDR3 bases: TGTGCCAGCAGCTTAAACCCAGGGGTTAGCTCACCCCTCCACTTT.

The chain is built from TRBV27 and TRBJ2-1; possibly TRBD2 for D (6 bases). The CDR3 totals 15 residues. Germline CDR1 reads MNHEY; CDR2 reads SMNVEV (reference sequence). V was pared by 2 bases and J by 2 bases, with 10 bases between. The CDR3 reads CASSLAGPPYNEQFF. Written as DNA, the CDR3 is TGTGCCAGCAGTTTAGCGGGGCCGCCCTACAATGAGCAGTTCTTC.

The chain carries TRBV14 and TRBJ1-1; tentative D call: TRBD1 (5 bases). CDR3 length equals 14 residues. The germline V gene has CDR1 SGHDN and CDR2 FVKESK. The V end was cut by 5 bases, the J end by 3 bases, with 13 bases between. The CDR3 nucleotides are TGTGCCAGCAGCTCCCGGGGAGGGGACACTGAAGCTTTCTTT. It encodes CASSSRGGDTEAFF.

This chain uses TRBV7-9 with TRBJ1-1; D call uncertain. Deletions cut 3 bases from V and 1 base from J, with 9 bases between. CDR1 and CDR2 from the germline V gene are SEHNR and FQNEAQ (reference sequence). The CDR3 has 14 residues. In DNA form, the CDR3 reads TGTGCCAGCAGCTTCCCCGCGGGGAACACTGAAGCTTTCTTT. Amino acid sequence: CASSFPAGNTEAFF.

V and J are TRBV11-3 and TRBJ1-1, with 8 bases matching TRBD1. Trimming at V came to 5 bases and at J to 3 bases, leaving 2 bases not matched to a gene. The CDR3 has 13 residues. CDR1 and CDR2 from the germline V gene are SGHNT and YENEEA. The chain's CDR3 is CASSKQGDTEAFF. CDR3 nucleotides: TGTGCCAGCAGCAAACAGGGGGACACTGAAGCTTTCTTT.

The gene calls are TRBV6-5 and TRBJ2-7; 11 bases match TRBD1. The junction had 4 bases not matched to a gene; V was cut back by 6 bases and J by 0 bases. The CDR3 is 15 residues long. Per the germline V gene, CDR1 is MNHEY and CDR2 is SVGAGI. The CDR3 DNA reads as TGTGCCAGCAGAGAGGACAGGGGGCCCTCCTACGAGCAGTACTTC. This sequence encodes CASREDRGPSYEQYF.

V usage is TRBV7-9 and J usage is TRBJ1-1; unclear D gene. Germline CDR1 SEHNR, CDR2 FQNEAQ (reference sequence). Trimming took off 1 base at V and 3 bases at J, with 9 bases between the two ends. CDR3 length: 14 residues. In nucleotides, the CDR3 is TGTGCCAGCAGCTTAGGCGACACGTACACTGAAGCTTTCTTT. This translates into CASSLGDTYTEAFF.